The source of this T cell receptor beta chain is a study of T cells in Graves' hyperthyroidism and ophthalmopathy (dated by TCRdb to between 2019 and 2020). About the study as a whole: Peripheral blood samples were taken at the time of initial diagnosis, prior to any treatment. The paper reports TCR Vbeta CDR3 sequencing of approximately 130 peripheral blood samples: approximately 41 ophthalmopathy, some 80 hyperthyroidism and approximately 17 progressor patients. Prospective prediction of ophthalmopathy was tested in an independent validation cohort of 18 to 20 hyperthyroidism patients and 15 to 17 patients who later progressed to ophthalmopathy. A discovery cohort of roughly 100 patients, about 43 with Graves' ophthalmopathy and about 58 with stable Graves' hyperthyroidism, was used to find distinguishing TCR V-J signatures. In several Graves' hyperthyroidism patients, the study also compared T-cell repertoires from thyroid tissue with T-cell repertoires from blood. After blood sampling, hyperthyroidism patients were treated with methimazole at a starting dose of 30 mg daily, and ophthalmopathy patients were treated with high-dose intravenous methylprednisolone. The approximately 98 discovery patients were randomly divided into training and test sets at a 7:3 ratio.

This clonotype was counted many times. Its recognized antigen is unknown. It has no much larger one-base neighbor in the sample; base qualities were not kept. Amplification of TCR beta CDR3 regions was carried out from RNA transcripts. A first-round RT-PCR of the TCR CDR3 used the HTBI primer set with the Qiagen OneStep RT-PCR kit. Libraries were constructed in a second round of multiplex PCR, after which size selection and purification were performed. The libraries were sequenced on an Illumina HiSeq2000 using paired-end 100 bp reads. Per the source publication's procedure: SOAPnuke was used to process the raw data, removing reads that contained adapters or uncalled bases, had a mean Phred below 15, or lacked an exact match to the constant primer or identifier. High-quality paired reads were merged with COPE v1.2.5, and unique nucleotide sequences were defined as clonotypes. MiTCR v1.1 was used to align clonotypes to the IMGT TRBV, TRBD and TRBJ reference segments. Analysis was restricted to V-J combinations with a frequency above 0.0001, which covered over 98% of repertoires. A TCS score was defined as the ratio between F50 (clonal expansion) and ExV (chaos), using BLOSUM62-based TCRdist between CDR3 peptides within each V-J. Welch's t-statistics and random forest reduced 450 to 600 V-J features to fewer than 15, which were used in a naive Bayes classifier (R e1071). TCRdb ran its own pipeline on the public reads, namely fastp trimming at Q25 and MiXCR clone calling, and kept in-frame beta chains. CDR3 protein sequences are deduplicated, and each keeps its most common genes and DNA. TCRdb, rather than the study authors, made the V and J calls. This sample is represented by 600,000 to 650,000 distinct CDR3 sequences; less than 25% of them were singletons. The ten largest clones represent roughly 30% of the sample.

On the study overall, not on this receptor specifically: No statistical method was used to set the sample size in advance, and investigators knew the group allocation. A model built on a 13 V-J signature distinguished ophthalmopathy from stable hyperthyroidism, reaching approximately 89% sensitivity and under 84% specificity in cross-validation and 80%/75% in testing. During validation, the model predicted progression to ophthalmopathy a median of about 6.5 months ahead of onset, with around 70% sensitivity and roughly 75% specificity. Most expanded thyroid clonotypes (frequency above 0.001) were also detected in blood, a finding suggesting that blood repertoires may reflect thyroid immune responses.

From the cysteine through the phenylalanine, the CDR3 covers 14 amino acids. Solely the CDR3 DNA is kept, with 42 bases framed from the first base. Per the germline V gene (reference sequence), GTSNPN is the CDR1 and SVGIG is the CDR2. The germline ends are 14 bases apart after V is trimmed by 1 base and J by 8 bases. Moderately to severely active disease, a Clinical Activity Score of at least 3, a NOSPECS grade of at least 4, and a duration under 3 months were present in ophthalmopathy patients. Patients with uncontrolled infections, other autoimmune diseases, pregnancy or lactation were excluded. Clinical symptoms, serum thyroxine and TRAb, thyroid ultrasound, and orbital computed tomography formed the basis for the diagnoses. Ficoll-Paque density gradient centrifugation was used to isolate PBMCs from 8 to 10 ml of fresh peripheral blood. Trizol reagent was used to extract total RNA, and RNA quality was then checked on an Agilent 2100 Bioanalyzer.

The chain is encoded by TRBV30 joined to TRBJ1-4; D gene: possibly TRBD1, on 6 matching bases. Sequencing used blood. The receptor's source is a man aged 25 to 40 with Graves' ophthalmopathy. The nucleotide sequence is given as TGTGCCTGGAGTGAGGCAGGGGCGGGAGAAAAACTGTTTTTT. It codes for CAWSEAGAGEKLFF.